The TCR beta chain under discussion was sequenced for a study of T cell clonotyping in hematopoietic cell transplantation. The study's findings and limits: Higher Inverse Simpson Index values in graft donor and pretransplant recipient predicted broader posttransplant TCR diversity. At the given depth, recipient repertoires were over 97% de novo clonotypes. CD4 and CD8 repertoire contributions could not be separated without sorting. Pathologically expanded recipient clonotypes increased progressively from day 30 to day 180 as diversity fell.

The protocol was immunoSEQ multiplex PCR, while the TCRdb copy is restricted to in-frame clones and leaves out a portion. Among 15,000 to 20,000 clones listed, around 85% were seen once. This clone has just a few counts. What it binds is unknown. The sequence derives from a male patient aged 60-69 years who had an allogeneic stem cell transplant from a related donor, so the T cells may come from the graft donor. Some clones in this sample may be carry-over from other donors' samples. This specimen consisted of PBMCs, obtained 100 days after allogeneic stem cell transplant.

The CDR3 loop reads CASSSLGYEKLFF. CDR3 sequence (DNA): TGTGCCAGCAGCTCATTGGGTTATGAAAAACTGTTTTTT. The chain combines TRBV11-2 with TRBJ1-4; no definite D call. Germline CDR1 is SGHAT and CDR2 is FQNNGV. The CDR3 has 13 residues. V was trimmed by 4 bases and J by 6 bases, leaving 9 bases between them.